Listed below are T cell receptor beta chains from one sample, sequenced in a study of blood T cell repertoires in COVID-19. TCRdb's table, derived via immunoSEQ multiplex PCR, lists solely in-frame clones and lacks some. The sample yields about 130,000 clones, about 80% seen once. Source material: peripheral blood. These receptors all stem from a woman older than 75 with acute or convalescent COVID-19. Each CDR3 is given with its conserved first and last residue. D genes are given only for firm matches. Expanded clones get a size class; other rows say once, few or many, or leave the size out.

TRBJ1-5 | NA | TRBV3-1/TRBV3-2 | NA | CASSHWATPGQPQHF | TGTGCCAGCAGCCATTGGGCCACCCCAGGTCAGCCCCAGCATTTT
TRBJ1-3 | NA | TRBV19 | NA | CASSASAGAGGNTIYF | TGTGCCAGTAGTGCCTCGGCTGGGGCAGGTGGAAACACCATATATTTT
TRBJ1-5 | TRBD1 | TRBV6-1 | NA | CASSASDRGLGQPQHF | TGTGCCAGCAGTGCGTCGGACAGGGGGCTCGGGCAGCCCCAGCATTTT
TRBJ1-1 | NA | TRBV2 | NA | CASRAEGNTEAFF | TGTGCCAGCAGGGCCGAGGGAAACACTGAAGCTTTCTTT
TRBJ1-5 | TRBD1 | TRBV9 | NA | CASSAGTGNNQPQHF | TGTGCCAGCAGCGCGGGGACAGGGAACAATCAGCCCCAGCATTTT
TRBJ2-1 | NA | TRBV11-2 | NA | CASRPTGGPEQFF | TGTGCCAGCAGGCCTACCGGGGGACCAGAGCAGTTCTTC
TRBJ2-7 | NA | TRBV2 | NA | CASSVSGLPHLTTYEQYF | TGTGCCAGCAGTGTAAGCGGGTTACCCCATTTAACAACCTACGAGCAGTACTTC
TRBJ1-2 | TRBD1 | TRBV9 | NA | CASSRQGPRKGLANYGYTF | TGTGCCAGCAGCAGACAGGGCCCTAGGAAGGGCCTTGCTAACTATGGCTACACCTTC
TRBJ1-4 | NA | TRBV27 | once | CASSLRRGNEKLFF | TGTGCCAGCAGTTTAAGGAGGGGAAATGAAAAACTGTTTTTT
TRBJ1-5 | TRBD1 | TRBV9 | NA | CASTEGTGEAQPQHF | TGTGCCAGCACCGAGGGGACAGGGGAGGCACAGCCCCAGCATTTT
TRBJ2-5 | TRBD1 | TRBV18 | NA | CASSRLGQYQETQYF | TGTGCCAGCTCACGGTTGGGACAGTACCAAGAGACCCAGTACTTC
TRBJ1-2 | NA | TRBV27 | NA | CASSLLGHGHTF | TGTGCCAGCAGTTTGCTAGGCCATGGCCACACCTTC
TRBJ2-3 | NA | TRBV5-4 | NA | CASSRGFGGRFGTDTQYF | TGTGCCAGCAGCAGGGGGTTCGGGGGGCGCTTCGGCACAGATACGCAGTATTTT
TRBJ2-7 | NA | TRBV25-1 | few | CASSTDRGYEQYF | TGTGCCAGCAGTACTGACAGAGGCTACGAGCAGTACTTC
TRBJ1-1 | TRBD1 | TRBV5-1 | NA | CASSSGTGGSGEAFF | TGCGCCAGCAGCTCCGGGACAGGGGGCTCCGGTGAAGCTTTCTTT
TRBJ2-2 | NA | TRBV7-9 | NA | CASSLAQRGELFF | TGTGCCAGCAGCTTAGCGCAGCGCGGGGAGCTGTTTTTT
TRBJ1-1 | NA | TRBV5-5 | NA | CASRRTANTEAFF | TGTGCCAGCAGAAGAACAGCCAACACTGAAGCTTTCTTT
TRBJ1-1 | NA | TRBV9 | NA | CASSVSGSGNTEAFF | TGTGCCAGCAGCGTATCAGGGTCAGGCAACACTGAAGCTTTCTTT
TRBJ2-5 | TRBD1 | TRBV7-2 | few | CASRVSGQSKGTQYF | TGTGCCAGCAGGGTCTCGGGACAGAGCAAGGGGACCCAGTACTTC
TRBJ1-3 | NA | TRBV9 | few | CASSQQGFGNTIYF | TGTGCCAGCAGCCAACAGGGTTTTGGAAACACCATATATTTT
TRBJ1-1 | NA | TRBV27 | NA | CASSSGGRAEAFF | TGTGCCAGCAGTTCCGGGGGTCGCGCTGAAGCTTTCTTT
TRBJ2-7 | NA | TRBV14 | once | CASSLFAPGGLLSYEQYF | NA
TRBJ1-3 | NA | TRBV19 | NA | CASRTEVSRSTIYF | TGTGCCAGCAGGACGGAGGTCTCCAGGTCCACCATATATTTT
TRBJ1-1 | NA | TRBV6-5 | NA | CASTFDARGAEAFF | TGTGCCAGCACCTTCGACGCACGAGGCGCTGAAGCTTTCTTT
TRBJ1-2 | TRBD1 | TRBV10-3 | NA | CAISTGGIGYTF | TGTGCCATCAGTACAGGGGGCATTGGCTACACCTTC
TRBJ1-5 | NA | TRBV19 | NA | CASSISQGNQPQHF | TGTGCCAGTAGTATATCGCAGGGCAATCAGCCCCAGCATTTT
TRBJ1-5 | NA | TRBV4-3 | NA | CASSQDLTGSQPQHF | TGCGCCAGCAGCCAAGATCTTACAGGTAGTCAGCCCCAGCATTTT
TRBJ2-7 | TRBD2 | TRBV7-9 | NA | CASSLNRDYTF | TGTGCCAGCAGCTTAAATAGGGACTATACCTTC
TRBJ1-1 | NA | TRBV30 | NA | CAWSVQGDTEAFF | TGTGCCTGGAGTGTACAGGGAGACACTGAAGCTTTCTTT
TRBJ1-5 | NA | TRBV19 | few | CASSIDRDQPQHF | TGTGCCAGTAGTATAGACCGAGATCAGCCCCAGCATTTT
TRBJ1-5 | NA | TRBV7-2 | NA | CASSSGTSNQPQHF | TGTGCCAGCAGCTCAGGCACTAGCAATCAGCCCCAGCATTTT
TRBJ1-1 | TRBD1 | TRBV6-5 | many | CASSPQTGASTAFF | TGTGCCAGCAGTCCACAGACAGGGGCGTCCACTGCTTTCTTT
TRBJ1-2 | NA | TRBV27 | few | CASSLQGRSYGYTF | TGTGCCAGCAGTTTACAGGGGCGGAGCTATGGCTACACCTTC
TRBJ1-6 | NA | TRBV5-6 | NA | CASGSSLGRSYNSPLHF | TGTGCCTCCGGCTCCTCCCTGGGCCGCTCCTATAATTCACCCCTCCACTTT
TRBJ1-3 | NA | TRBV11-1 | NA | CASSYTLRVSGNTIYF | TGTGCCAGCAGCTATACCCTTCGAGTCTCTGGAAACACCATATATTTT
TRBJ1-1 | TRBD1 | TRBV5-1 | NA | CASSFRTGQPNTEAFF | TGCGCCAGCAGCTTTAGGACAGGACAGCCGAACACTGAAGCTTTCTTT
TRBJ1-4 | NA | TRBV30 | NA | CACDWLNEKLFF | TGTGCCTGTGACTGGCTTAATGAAAAACTGTTTTTT
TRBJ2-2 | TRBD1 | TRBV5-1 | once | CASSLGTVNTGELFF | TGCGCCAGCAGCTTAGGGACAGTGAACACCGGGGAGCTGTTTTTT
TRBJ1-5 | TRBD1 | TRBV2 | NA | CASSSGQGSNQPQHF | TGTGCCAGCAGCTCCGGACAGGGAAGTAATCAGCCCCAGCATTTT